Each of the 20 T cell receptor beta chains below was sequenced from the same sample in a study of metastatic and nonmetastatic thyroid tumors. TCRdb re-processed the PCR reads through MiXCR. The profile shows about 21,000 clones, around 12% of them singletons. Patients underwent thyroid surgery, and none had received any treatment before it. The sequencing sample was made of blood. These receptors were obtained from a female donor with papillary thyroid cancer or a benign thyroid nodule (not recorded which). Some clones in this sample may be carry-over from other donors' samples.

V is TRBV6-2 or TRBV6-3 and J is TRBJ2-3; no clear D. The CDR3 sequence is 8 residues long. Trimming left V 8 bases short and J 9 bases short, with 3 bases between. Germline lookup yields CDR1 MNHEY and CDR2 SVGEGT. Here the CDR3 DNA reads TGTGCCAGCCGAACGCAGTATTTT. This sequence encodes CASRTQYF.

In its sample, this clone was seen a few times. The chain combines TRBV6-1 with TRBJ2-2; TRBD1 aligns across 9 bases. CDR3 length: 17 amino acids. Germline CDR1 MNHNS, CDR2 SASEGT. V shed 5 bases and J 2 bases; nucleotides not matched to a gene: 9. The CDR3 protein is CASSRSGTGSNTGELFF. The CDR3 bases are TGTGCCAGCAGTCGATCAGGGACAGGGTCCAACACCGGGGAGCTGTTTTTT.

This clone was found many times. The J gene is TRBJ2-1, the V gene TRBV19, with TRBD1 as a possible D gene (5 bases). The V and J ends lost 4 bases and 8 bases respectively, with 9 bases between them. CDR3 length: 12 amino acids. Germline V gives CDR1 LNHDA, CDR2 SQIVND (reference sequence). As DNA, the CDR3 is TGTGCCAGTAGTAAAGGACACTATGAGCAGTTCTTC. Amino acids: CASSKGHYEQFF.

This clone was seen repeatedly, ten times or more. A much larger clonotype is one base distant, so this may be a read error. Other DNA sequences within the sample encode an identical CDR3. This rearrangement joins TRBV19 to TRBJ1-6; no clear D. Germline loops: CDR1 LNHDA, CDR2 SQIVND (reference sequence). CDR3 length: 15 amino acids. V lost 6 bases, J lost 10 bases, and 19 bases lay in between. The CDR3 sequence: CASSRALLGDSPLHF. The CDR3 DNA is TGTGCCAGTAGCCGGGCCCTCTTGGGAGACTCACCCCTCCACTTT.

This clone was counted many times. Here the CDR3 DNA reads TGTGCCAGTAGTACTTACAATGAGCAGTTCTTC. This encodes CASSTYNEQFF. The chain carries TRBV19 and TRBJ2-1; no definite D call. The CDR3 spans 11 residues. V was cut by 4 bases and J by 4 bases, with 2 bases left in between. Per germline, CDR1 LNHDA and CDR2 SQIVND (reference sequence).

This clone was seen at least ten times. This sequence joins TRBV19 and TRBJ1-1, with D tentatively TRBD1 (5 bases). Germline V lookup: CDR1 LNHDA, CDR2 SQIVND (reference sequence). The ends were cut back, 6 bases at V and 3 bases at J, with 11 bases in the middle. The CDR3 extends over 13 amino acids. In nucleotides, the CDR3 is TGTGCCAGTAGGAGACAACAGGACACTGAAGCTTTCTTT. It is translated as CASRRQQDTEAFF.

This clone showed up many times. The genes are TRBV27 and TRBJ2-3; no firm D call. The V end lost 1 base, the J end lost 2 bases, and 13 bases lay between the germline ends. CDR1 MNHEY and CDR2 SMNVEV come from the germline V gene (reference sequence). The CDR3 runs to 16 residues. The DNA for the CDR3 is TGTGCCAGCAGTTTATGGTCCCCGTGGAACACAGATACGCAGTATTTT. Translating gives CASSLWSPWNTDTQYF.

The sample holds one count of this clone. The chain couples TRBV20-1 to TRBJ1-6; a possible D gene is TRBD1 (5 bases). Germline CDR1 is DFQATT and CDR2 is SNEGSKA (reference sequence). The CDR3 spans 14 residues. V was cut by 4 bases and J by 9 bases, with 16 bases left in between. The CDR3 nucleotides read TGCAGTGCTATCCCCTGGACATGGAGTTCACCCCTCCACTTT. It is translated as CSAIPWTWSSPLHF.

This clone was picked up many times. The rearrangement uses TRBV29-1 and TRBJ1-1; TRBD1 matches 7 bases. The germline V gene has CDR1 SQVTM and CDR2 ANQGSEA. The CDR3 has 12 residues. The trim removed 7 bases at V and 0 bases at J, leaving 2 bases unmatched. CDR3 coding DNA: TGCAGCGCGGGACAGTTGAACACTGAAGCTTTCTTT. Translated: CSAGQLNTEAFF.

This clone showed up many times. This chain links TRBV3-1 with TRBJ2-7, with D possibly being TRBD1 or TRBD2 (6 bases each). This CDR3 comprises 15 residues. Trimming pared 2 bases from V and 2 bases from J, leaving 13 bases between. Per the germline V gene, CDR1 is LGHDT and CDR2 is YNNKEL (reference sequence). CDR3 region: CASSQQGRGTYEQYF. The CDR3 coding sequence is TGTGCCAGCAGCCAACAGGGGCGCGGGACCTACGAGCAGTACTTC.

Relative to its sample, this clone is medium-sized. V and J are TRBV11-2 and TRBJ1-2; no clear D gene. V lost 6 bases and J 5 bases, leaving 16 bases between the germline ends. This CDR3 has 14 residues. The germline V gene encodes CDR1 SGHAT and CDR2 FQNNGV. The CDR3 coding sequence is TGTGCCAGCAGTCCCAGTCGCTGGGGTTATGGCTACACCTTC. This encodes CASSPSRWGYGYTF.

Ten or more counts support this clone. The CDR3, as DNA: TGTGCCAGCAGTGCCCACAGGGTGGGCACTGAAGCTTTCTTT. This gives the protein CASSAHRVGTEAFF. This chain joins TRBV27 and TRBJ1-1, with a tentative D call TRBD1 (6 bases). V lost 5 bases, J lost 4 bases, and 14 bases lay in between. The CDR3 is made up of 14 amino acids. Germline V gives CDR1 MNHEY, CDR2 SMNVEV (reference sequence).

This clone was seen once. V gene TRBV30 combines with J gene TRBJ1-6; tentatively, D is TRBD1 (6 bases). The CDR3 spans 15 residues. The V gene lost 3 bases and the J gene lost 9 bases, with 18 bases spanning the gap. CDR1 GTSNPN and CDR2 SVGIG come from the germline V gene (reference sequence). CDR3 residues: CAWRVRDTGISPLHF. The CDR3 DNA sequence: TGTGCCTGGAGAGTAAGGGACACAGGCATTTCACCCCTCCACTTT.

The chain combines TRBV4-1 with TRBJ1-6; D may be TRBD1 (5 bases). With 1 base removed from V and 11 bases from J, the gap between germline ends came to 21 bases. This CDR3 contains 17 residues. Germline CDR1 reads MGHRA; CDR2 reads YSYEKL. CDR3 region: CASSQVDMGVSYAPLHF. DNA for the CDR3: TGCGCCAGCAGCCAAGTCGATATGGGGGTTTCATATGCACCCCTCCACTTT.

This clone showed up many times. This sequence joins TRBV18 and TRBJ1-4; possible D gene TRBD1, 5 bases. Trimming took 6 bases from V and 0 from J, leaving 8 bases between them. Looked up from germline, CDR1 is KGHSH and CDR2 is LQKENI. The CDR3 consists of 14 residues. For the CDR3, the DNA is TGTGCCAGCTCCGGGGGTGCAACTAATGAAAAACTGTTTTTT. Its translation is CASSGGATNEKLFF.

This clone was found many times. This sequence joins TRBV9 and TRBJ2-2; D uncertain. Looked up from germline, CDR1 is SGDLS and CDR2 is YYNGEE. Trimming cost V 0 bases and J 0 bases, with 9 bases left between them. The length of the CDR3 is 16 residues. DNA of the CDR3: TGTGCCAGCAGCGTAGCCAGTCTCACGAACACCGGGGAGCTGTTTTTT. Encoded protein: CASSVASLTNTGELFF.

This clone was detected many times. This chain connects TRBV9 to TRBJ2-3; 9 bases are shared with TRBD2. The V gene's germline CDR1 is SGDLS and CDR2 YYNGEE. The CDR3 spans 15 residues. V gave up 7 bases and J gave up 0 bases; unmatched junction bases: 6. The CDR3 spells CASLAGIASTDTQYF. The DNA for the CDR3 is TGTGCCAGCCTAGCGGGGATAGCTAGCACAGATACGCAGTATTTT.

This clone was detected many times. This chain joins TRBV20-1 and TRBJ2-5, with a weak D call TRBD2 (6 bases). Per germline, CDR1 DFQATT and CDR2 SNEGSKA (reference sequence). The CDR3 totals 13 residues. This CDR3 reads CSARDSAKETQYF. CDR3 nucleotides: TGCAGCGCCCGGGACTCAGCGAAAGAGACCCAGTACTTC.

Ten or more counts support this clone. V is TRBV5-4 and J is TRBJ2-7; D remains ambiguous. This CDR3 has 13 residues. The V gene's germline CDR1 is SGHNT and CDR2 YYREEE (reference sequence). V was clipped by 4 bases and J by 2 bases, with 10 bases between them. For the CDR3, the DNA is TGTGCCAGCAGCACCAGGACCGCCTACGAGCAGTACTTC. It encodes CASSTRTAYEQYF.

The J gene is TRBJ1-2, the V gene TRBV29-1; D is perhaps TRBD1 (6 bases). Trimming cost V 7 bases and J 8 bases, with 17 bases left between them. The CDR3 has 12 residues. Germline V gene data show CDR1 as SQVTM and CDR2 as ANQGSEA. The DNA of the CDR3 is TGCAGCGCTGCCTCCAGGGGATGGGGCTACACCTTC. As protein: CSAASRGWGYTF. Using reference TRBV29-1 and TRBJ1-2 for the parts outside the CDR3, the full variable domain is SAVISQKPSRDICQRGTSLTIQCQVDSQVTMMFWYRQQPGQSLTLIATANQGSEATYESGFVIDKFPISRPNLTFSTLTVSNMSPEDSSIYLCSAASRGWGYTFGSGTRLTVV.